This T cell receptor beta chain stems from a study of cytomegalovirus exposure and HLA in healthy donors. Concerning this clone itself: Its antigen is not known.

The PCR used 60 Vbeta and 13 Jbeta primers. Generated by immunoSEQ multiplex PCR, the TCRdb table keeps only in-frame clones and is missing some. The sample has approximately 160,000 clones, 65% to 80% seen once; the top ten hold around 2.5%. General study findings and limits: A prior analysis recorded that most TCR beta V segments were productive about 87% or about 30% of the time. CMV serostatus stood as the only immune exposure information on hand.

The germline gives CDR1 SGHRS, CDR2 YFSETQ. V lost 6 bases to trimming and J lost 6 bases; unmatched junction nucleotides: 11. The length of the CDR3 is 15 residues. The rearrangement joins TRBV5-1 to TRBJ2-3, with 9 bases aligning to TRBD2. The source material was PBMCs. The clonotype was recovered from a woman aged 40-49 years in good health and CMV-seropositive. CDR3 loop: CASTVAGASADTQYF. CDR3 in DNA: TGCGCCAGCACCGTAGCGGGAGCTTCGGCGGATACGCAGTATTTT.